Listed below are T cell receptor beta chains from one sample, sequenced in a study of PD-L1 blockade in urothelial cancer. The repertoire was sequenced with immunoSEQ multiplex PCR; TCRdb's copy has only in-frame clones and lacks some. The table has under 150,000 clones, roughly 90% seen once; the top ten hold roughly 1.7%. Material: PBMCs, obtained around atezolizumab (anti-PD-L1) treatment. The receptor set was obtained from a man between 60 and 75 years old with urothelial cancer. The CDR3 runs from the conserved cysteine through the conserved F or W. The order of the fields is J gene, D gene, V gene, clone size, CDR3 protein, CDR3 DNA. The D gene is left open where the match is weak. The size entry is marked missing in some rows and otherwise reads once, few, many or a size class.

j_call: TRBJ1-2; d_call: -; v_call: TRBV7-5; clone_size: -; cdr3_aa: CVRSLGGAGGYTF; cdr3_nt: TGTGTCAGAAGCTTGGGCGGGGCAGGGGGCTACACCTTC
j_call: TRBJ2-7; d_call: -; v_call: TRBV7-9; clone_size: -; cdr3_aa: CASSPIYEQYF; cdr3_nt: TGTGCCAGCTCGCCTATTTACGAGCAGTACTTC
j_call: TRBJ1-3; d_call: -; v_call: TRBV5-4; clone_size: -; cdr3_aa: CASSPWATGDTTIYF; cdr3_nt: TGTGCCAGCAGCCCTTGGGCGACAGGAGACACCACCATATATTTT
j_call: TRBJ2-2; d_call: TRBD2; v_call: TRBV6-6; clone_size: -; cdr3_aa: CASSLGTSGNTGELFF; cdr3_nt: TGTGCCAGCAGCCTAGGGACTAGCGGAAACACCGGGGAGCTGTTTTTT
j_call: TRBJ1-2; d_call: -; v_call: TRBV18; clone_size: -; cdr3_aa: CASSPLFGDGYTF; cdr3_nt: TGTGCCAGCTCACCATTATTCGGGGATGGCTACACCTTC
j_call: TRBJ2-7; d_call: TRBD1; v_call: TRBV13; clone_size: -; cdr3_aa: CASSMDRGLDEQYF; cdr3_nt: TGTGCCAGCAGCATGGACAGGGGGCTGGACGAGCAGTACTTC
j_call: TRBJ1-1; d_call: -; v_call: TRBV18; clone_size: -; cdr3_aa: CASSRLRENTEAFF; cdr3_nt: TGTGCCAGCTCAAGACTCAGGGAGAACACTGAAGCTTTCTTT
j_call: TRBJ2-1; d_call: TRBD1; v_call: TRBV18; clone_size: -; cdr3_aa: CASSPGQAVFDEQFF; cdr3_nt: TGTGCCAGCTCACCGGGACAGGCCGTCTTCGATGAGCAGTTCTTC
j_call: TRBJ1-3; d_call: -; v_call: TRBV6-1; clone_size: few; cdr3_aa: CASSDTGNTIYF; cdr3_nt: TGTGCCAGCAGTGACACTGGAAACACCATATATTTT
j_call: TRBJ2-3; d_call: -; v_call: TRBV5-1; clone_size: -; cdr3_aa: CASSLGPGGTDTQYF; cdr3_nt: TGCGCCAGCAGCTTGGGGCCAGGGGGCACAGATACGCAGTATTTT
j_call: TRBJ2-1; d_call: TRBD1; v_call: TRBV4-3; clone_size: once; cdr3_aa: CASSQRTGFNNEQFF; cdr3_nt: TGCGCCAGCAGCCAGAGGACAGGGTTCAACAATGAGCAGTTCTTC
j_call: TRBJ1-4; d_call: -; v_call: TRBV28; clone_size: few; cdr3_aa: CASSLGGGFEKLFF; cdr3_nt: TGTGCCAGCAGTTTAGGGGGGGGGTTTGAAAAACTGTTTTTT
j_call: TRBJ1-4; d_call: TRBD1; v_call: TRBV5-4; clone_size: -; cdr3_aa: CASSPQGATNEKLFF; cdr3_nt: TGTGCCAGCAGCCCCCAGGGGGCAACTAATGAAAAACTGTTTTTT
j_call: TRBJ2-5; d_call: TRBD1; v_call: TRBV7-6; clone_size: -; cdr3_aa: CASSPRQGQETQYF; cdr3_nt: TGTGCCAGCAGCCCCCGACAGGGTCAAGAGACCCAGTACTTC
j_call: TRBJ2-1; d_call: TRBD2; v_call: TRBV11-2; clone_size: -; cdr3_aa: CASSSRGVAGGIYNEQFF; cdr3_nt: TGTGCCAGCAGCTCCCGGGGTGTAGCGGGAGGAATCTACAATGAGCAGTTCTTC
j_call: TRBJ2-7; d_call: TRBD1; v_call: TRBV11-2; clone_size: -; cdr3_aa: CASSLGTGGYEQYF; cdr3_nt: TGTGCCAGCAGCTTAGGGACAGGGGGCTACGAGCAGTACTTC
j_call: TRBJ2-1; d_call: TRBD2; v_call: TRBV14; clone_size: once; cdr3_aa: CASSQDIGREFF; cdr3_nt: TGTGCCAGCAGCCAAGATATAGGGAGGGAGTTCTTC
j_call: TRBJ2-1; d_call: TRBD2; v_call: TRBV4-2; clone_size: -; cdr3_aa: CASAGTSFDEQFF; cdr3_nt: TGTGCCAGCGCCGGGACTAGTTTTGATGAGCAGTTCTTC
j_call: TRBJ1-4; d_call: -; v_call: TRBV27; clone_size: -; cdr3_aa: CASSYSGSNEKLFF; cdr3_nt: TGTGCCAGCAGCTACAGTGGTTCGAATGAAAAACTGTTTTTT
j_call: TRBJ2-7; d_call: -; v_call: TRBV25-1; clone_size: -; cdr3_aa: CASRGQIAYEQYF; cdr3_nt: TGTGCCAGCAGAGGACAGATCGCCTACGAGCAGTACTTC
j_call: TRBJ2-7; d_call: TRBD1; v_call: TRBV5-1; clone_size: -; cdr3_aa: CASSNQGQTYEQYF; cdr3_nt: TGCGCCAGCAGCAACCAGGGACAGACCTACGAGCAGTACTTC
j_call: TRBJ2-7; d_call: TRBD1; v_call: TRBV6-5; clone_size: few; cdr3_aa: CASSRGQGTYEQYF; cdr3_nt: TGTGCCAGCAGTAGGGGACAGGGAACCTACGAGCAGTACTTC
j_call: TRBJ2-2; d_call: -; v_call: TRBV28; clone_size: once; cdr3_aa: CASSPYFGTGELFF; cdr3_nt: TGTGCCAGCAGTCCCTACTTCGGCACCGGGGAGCTGTTTTTT
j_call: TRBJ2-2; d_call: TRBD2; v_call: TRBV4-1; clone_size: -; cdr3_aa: CASSQGSGSMYTGELFF; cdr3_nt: TGCGCCAGCAGCCAGGGAAGCGGGAGTATGTACACCGGGGAGCTGTTTTTT
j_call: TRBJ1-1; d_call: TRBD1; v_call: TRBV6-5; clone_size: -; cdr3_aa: CASSRGQGRGTEAFF; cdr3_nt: TGTGCCAGCAGCCGGGGACAGGGACGCGGGACTGAAGCTTTCTTT
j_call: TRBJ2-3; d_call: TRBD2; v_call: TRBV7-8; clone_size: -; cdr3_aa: CASSLGTSGLFDDTQYF; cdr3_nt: TGTGCCAGCAGCTTGGGGACTAGCGGCCTCTTTGATGATACGCAGTATTTT
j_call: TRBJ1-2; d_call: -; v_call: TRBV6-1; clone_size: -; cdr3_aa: CASSEDAGLSYGYTF; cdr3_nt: TGTGCCAGCAGTGAAGACGCCGGGTTAAGCTATGGCTACACCTTC
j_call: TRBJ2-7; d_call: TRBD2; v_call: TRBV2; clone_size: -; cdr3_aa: CASIKSELAGIDEQYF; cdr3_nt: TGTGCCAGCATTAAATCGGAACTAGCGGGGATCGACGAGCAGTACTTC
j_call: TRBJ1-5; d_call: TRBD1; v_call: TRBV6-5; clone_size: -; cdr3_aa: CASSRKTGNQPQHF; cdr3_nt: TGTGCCAGCAGTCGTAAGACAGGGAATCAGCCCCAGCATTTT
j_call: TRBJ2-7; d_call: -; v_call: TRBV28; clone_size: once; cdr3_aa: CASSSTIYEQYF; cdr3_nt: TGTGCCAGCAGTTCCACAATCTACGAGCAGTACTTC
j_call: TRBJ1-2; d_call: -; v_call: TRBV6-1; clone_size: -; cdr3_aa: CASSEFGGYDYGYTF; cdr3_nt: TGTGCCAGCAGTGAATTTGGGGGGTACGACTATGGCTACACCTTC
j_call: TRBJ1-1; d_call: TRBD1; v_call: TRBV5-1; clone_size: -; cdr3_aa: CASSFVGTENTEAFF; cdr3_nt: TGCGCCAGCAGCTTTGTCGGGACAGAGAACACTGAAGCTTTCTTT
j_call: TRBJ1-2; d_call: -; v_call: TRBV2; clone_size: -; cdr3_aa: CASSDRTVRGYTF; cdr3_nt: TGTGCCAGCAGTGACCGGACAGTGCGCGGCTACACCTTC
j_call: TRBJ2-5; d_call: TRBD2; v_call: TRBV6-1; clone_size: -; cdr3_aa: CATTSREGVRETQYF; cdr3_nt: TGTGCCACCACATCCCGGGAGGGAGTTAGGGAGACCCAGTACTTC
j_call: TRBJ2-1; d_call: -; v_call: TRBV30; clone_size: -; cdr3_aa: CAWSGLGQTKIYNEQFF; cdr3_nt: TGTGCCTGGAGTGGACTCGGACAGACGAAAATCTACAATGAGCAGTTCTTC
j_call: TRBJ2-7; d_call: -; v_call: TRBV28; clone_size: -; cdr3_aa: CASGIFSASAHYEQYF; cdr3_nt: TGTGCCAGCGGGATTTTCTCGGCTAGCGCCCACTACGAGCAGTACTTC
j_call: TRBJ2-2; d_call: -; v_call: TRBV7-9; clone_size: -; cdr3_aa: CASSPPDGELFF; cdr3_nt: TGTGCCAGCAGCCCCCCAGACGGGGAGCTGTTTTTT
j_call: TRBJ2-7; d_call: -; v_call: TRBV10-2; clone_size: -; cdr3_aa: CASNGGSYEQYF; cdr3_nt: TGCGCCAGCAATGGCGGTTCCTACGAGCAGTACTTC
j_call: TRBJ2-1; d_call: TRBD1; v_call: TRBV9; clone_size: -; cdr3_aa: CASSVEQGLTNEQFF; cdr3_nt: TGTGCCAGCAGCGTAGAACAGGGGCTGACGAATGAGCAGTTCTTC
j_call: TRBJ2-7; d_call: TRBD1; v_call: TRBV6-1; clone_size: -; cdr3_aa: CASSGQGGDEQYF; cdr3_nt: TGTGCCAGCAGTGGACAGGGCGGCGACGAGCAGTACTTC
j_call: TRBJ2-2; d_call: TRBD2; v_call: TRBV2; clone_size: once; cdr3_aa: CASSVKGGTGELFF; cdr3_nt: TGTGCCAGCAGTGTTAAGGGAGGGACCGGGGAGCTGTTTTTT
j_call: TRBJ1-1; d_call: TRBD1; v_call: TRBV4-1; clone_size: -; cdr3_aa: CASSQTRTGMNTEAFF; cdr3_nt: TGCGCCAGCAGCCAAACTAGGACAGGGATGAACACTGAAGCTTTCTTT
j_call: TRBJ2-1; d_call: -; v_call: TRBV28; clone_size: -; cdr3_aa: CASTPVGGSGNEQFF; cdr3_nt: TGTGCCAGCACCCCAGTAGGTGGGAGCGGGAATGAGCAGTTCTTC
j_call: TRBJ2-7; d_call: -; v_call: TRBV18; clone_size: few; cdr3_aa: CAGGLGNREQYF; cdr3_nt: TGTGCCGGGGGACTCGGGAACCGCGAGCAGTACTTC
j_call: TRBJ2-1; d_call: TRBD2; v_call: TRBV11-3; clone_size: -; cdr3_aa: CASSLGFGRAANEQFF; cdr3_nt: TGTGCCAGCAGCTTAGGGTTCGGGAGGGCCGCGAATGAGCAGTTCTTC
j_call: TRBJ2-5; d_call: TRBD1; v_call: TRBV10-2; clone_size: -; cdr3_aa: CASNGQGQETQYF; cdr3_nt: TGCGCCAGCAACGGACAGGGACAAGAGACCCAGTACTTC
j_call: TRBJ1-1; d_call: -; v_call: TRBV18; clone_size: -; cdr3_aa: CASSPYRGWGNTEAFF; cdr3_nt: TGTGCCAGCTCACCTTACCGCGGGTGGGGGAACACTGAAGCTTTCTTT
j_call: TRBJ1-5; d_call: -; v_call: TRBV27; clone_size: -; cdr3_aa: CASSSGGGGQPQHF; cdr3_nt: TGTGCCAGCAGTTCGGGAGGGGGGGGCCAGCCCCAGCATTTT
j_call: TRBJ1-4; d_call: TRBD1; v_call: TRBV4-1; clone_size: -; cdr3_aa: CASSQGTGATNEKLFF; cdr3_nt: TGCGCCAGCAGCCAAGGAACAGGGGCAACTAATGAAAAACTGTTTTTT
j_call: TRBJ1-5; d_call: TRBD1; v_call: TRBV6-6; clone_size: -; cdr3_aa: CASSPTGGNQPQHF; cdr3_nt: TGTGCCAGCAGTCCGACAGGGGGCAATCAGCCCCAGCATTTT
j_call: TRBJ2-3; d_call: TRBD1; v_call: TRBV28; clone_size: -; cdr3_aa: CASSFSEGAVQADTQYF; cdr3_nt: TGTGCCAGCAGTTTTTCAGAGGGGGCTGTCCAAGCAGATACGCAGTATTTT
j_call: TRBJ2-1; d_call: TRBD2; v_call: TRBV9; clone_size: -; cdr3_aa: CASSGGTSGAYNEQFF; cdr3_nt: TGTGCCAGCAGCGGAGGGACTAGCGGGGCCTACAATGAGCAGTTCTTC
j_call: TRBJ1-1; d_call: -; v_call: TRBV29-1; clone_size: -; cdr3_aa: CSVYPGNPEGAFF; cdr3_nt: TGCAGCGTTTACCCCGGGAACCCGGAGGGAGCTTTCTTT